This TCR beta chain was identified in a study of OX40 agonist ivuxolimab in advanced cancers. Whole-study context: Three patients, one with hepatocellular carcinoma and two with cutaneous melanoma, responded partially.

Measured with immunoSEQ multiplex PCR; TCRdb has only the in-frame clones, and not every one. The sample yields just under 60,000 clones, 91% seen once. The germline CDR1 and CDR2 sequences are LGHNA and YSLEER. The CDR3 contains 15 residues. Trimming pared 1 base from V and 1 base from J, leaving 9 bases between. This chain joins TRBV4-3 and TRBJ2-3; D unclear. The specimen comprised CD4+ or CD8+ T cells sorted from blood, sampled in a trial of the OX40 agonist ivuxolimab. The source is an adult with an advanced solid tumor such as melanoma, head and neck, liver or kidney cancer. The CDR3: CASSQVILGTDTQYF. For the CDR3, the DNA is TGCGCCAGCAGCCAAGTTATCCTGGGCACAGATACGCAGTATTTT.